The rows below give T cell receptor beta chains drawn from one sample of a study of molecular identifiers for immune sequencing clone quantification. TCRdb redid the calling of the PCR reads with MiXCR, one entry per CDR3 protein. The sample has about 320,000 distinct CDR3 sequences; about 23% are singletons. Sequencing was carried out using naive CD8+ T cells from blood, with Jurkat cell RNA spiked in. The source is a human donor in good health. Some libraries in this study had Jurkat cell RNA spiked in. Each CDR3 is given with its conserved first and last residue. A D gene is named only where the DNA matches it firmly. Not every row has a clone size; where given, it reads once, few, many or a size class.

TRBV29-1	TRBJ2-3	NA	NA	CSVVTSTDTQYF	TGCAGCGTTGTGACCAGCACAGATACGCAGTATTTT
TRBV18	TRBJ2-7	few	TRBD1	CASSPPIVGTATYEQYF	TGTGCCAGCTCACCACCGATTGTCGGGACAGCAACCTACGAGCAGTACTTC
TRBV5-5	TRBJ2-3	NA	NA	CASITLDSALTDTQYF	TGTGCCAGCATCACGTTGGATAGCGCACTCACAGATACGCAGTATTTT
TRBV14	TRBJ2-7	NA	NA	CASSYLANYEQYF	TGTGCCAGCAGCTACCTAGCGAACTACGAGCAGTACTTC
TRBV5-1	TRBJ2-7	NA	TRBD2	CASRLLAGISYEQYF	TGCGCCAGCAGATTGCTAGCGGGGATATCCTACGAGCAGTACTTC
TRBV28	TRBJ2-5	NA	TRBD2	CASSSVLRGEETQYF	TGTGCCAGCAGTTCGGTTCTCCGGGGGGAAGAGACCCAGTACTTC
TRBV30	TRBJ2-7	NA	NA	CAWRDTSSYEQYF	TGTGCCTGGAGGGATACGAGCTCCTACGAGCAGTACTTC
TRBV7-6	TRBJ1-1	many	TRBD1	CASSSRAGGTEAFF	TGTGCCAGCAGCTCGAGGGCAGGGGGGACTGAAGCTTTCTTT
TRBV7-2	TRBJ2-1	few	NA	CASSLIVWQGDYNEQFF	TGTGCCAGCAGCTTAATAGTTTGGCAGGGCGACTACAATGAGCAGTTCTTC
TRBV5-6	TRBJ1-1	NA	TRBD1	CASSLVPGTAEAFF	TGTGCCAGCAGCTTGGTCCCAGGGACAGCTGAAGCTTTCTTT
TRBV2	TRBJ2-5	few	NA	CASSPQTDQETQYF	TGTGCCAGCAGTCCTCAGACTGATCAAGAGACCCAGTACTTC
TRBV5-6	TRBJ2-1	NA	TRBD1	CASSLMTGGTYNEQFF	TGTGCCAGCAGCTTGATGACAGGGGGAACTTACAATGAGCAGTTCTTC
TRBV19	TRBJ2-7	few	NA	CASSTGGYSYEQYF	TGTGCCAGTAGTACTGGCGGATACTCCTACGAGCAGTACTTC
TRBV5-5	TRBJ2-7	NA	NA	CASSFLQGSDEQYF	TGTGCCAGCAGCTTTTTACAGGGTAGTGACGAGCAGTACTTC
TRBV12-3/TRBV12-4	TRBJ2-3	NA	TRBD2	CASSLPPSGGPDKQYF	TGTGCCAGCAGTTTACCCCCTAGCGGGGGACCGGATAAGCAGTATTTT
TRBV10-2	TRBJ1-1	many	NA	CASSDVAWGTEAFF	TGCGCCAGCAGTGATGTTGCTTGGGGCACTGAAGCTTTCTTT
TRBV15	TRBJ2-5	many	NA	CATSKQGSETQYF	TGTGCCACCAGCAAACAGGGCTCGGAGACCCAGTACTTC
TRBV29-1	TRBJ1-1	many	NA	CSVVGPFTEAFF	TGCAGCGTTGTGGGGCCGTTCACTGAAGCTTTCTTT
TRBV7-6	TRBJ1-5	NA	NA	CAIRIPPSVAPGPRNQPQHF	TGTGCCATCCGAATTCCCCCGAGTGTAGCCCCCGGACCTCGGAATCAGCCCCAGCATTTT
TRBV20-1	TRBJ2-5	NA	TRBD2	CSAESPAGDGETQYF	TGCAGTGCAGAGTCCCCCGCGGGAGATGGCGAGACCCAGTACTTC
TRBV21-1	TRBJ1-1	many	NA	CAIIRNGNTEAFF	TGTGCCATTATCCGAAACGGGAACACTGAAGCTTTCTTT
TRBV12-3/TRBV12-4	TRBJ2-7	many	TRBD2	CASSRLAGGYEQYF	TGTGCCAGCAGCCGACTAGCGGGAGGCTACGAGCAGTACTTC
TRBV6-2/TRBV6-3	TRBJ2-7	NA	TRBD2	CASSYSRGDHYEQYF	TGTGCCAGCAGTTATTCGCGGGGGGATCACTACGAGCAGTACTTC
TRBV19	TRBJ1-3	few	TRBD1	CASSRDRLSSSGNTIYF	TGTGCCAGTTCCCGGGACAGACTCTCCAGCTCTGGAAACACCATATATTTT
TRBV12-3/TRBV12-4	TRBJ1-5	few	NA	CASSLDGRVHNQPQHF	TGTGCCAGCAGCCTCGACGGGAGGGTTCACAATCAGCCCCAGCATTTT
TRBV13	TRBJ1-3	many	NA	CASTEGNTIYF	TGTGCCAGCACCGAAGGAAACACCATATATTTT
TRBV4-1	TRBJ1-1	many	NA	CASSQDKMNTEAFF	TGCGCCAGCAGCCAAGACAAGATGAACACTGAAGCTTTCTTT
TRBV7-6	TRBJ2-7	few	TRBD1	CASSSPGQGTPEQYF	TGTGCCAGCAGCTCCCCGGGACAGGGTACTCCCGAGCAGTACTTC
TRBV27	TRBJ1-6	few	TRBD1	CASSPGQGYNSPLHF	TGTGCCAGCAGTCCTGGACAGGGTTATAATTCACCCCTCCACTTT